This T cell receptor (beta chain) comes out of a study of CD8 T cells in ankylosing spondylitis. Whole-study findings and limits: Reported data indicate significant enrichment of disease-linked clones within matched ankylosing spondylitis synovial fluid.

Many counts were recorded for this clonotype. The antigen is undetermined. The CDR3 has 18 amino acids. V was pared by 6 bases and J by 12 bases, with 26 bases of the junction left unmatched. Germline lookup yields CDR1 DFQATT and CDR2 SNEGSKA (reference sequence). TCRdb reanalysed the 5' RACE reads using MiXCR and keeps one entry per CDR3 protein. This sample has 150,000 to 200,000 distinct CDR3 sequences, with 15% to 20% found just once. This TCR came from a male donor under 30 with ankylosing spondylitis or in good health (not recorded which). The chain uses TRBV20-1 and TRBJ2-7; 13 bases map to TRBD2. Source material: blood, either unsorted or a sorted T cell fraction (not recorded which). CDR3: CSARSGLAGENLRSEAYF. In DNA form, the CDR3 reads TGCAGTGCGAGATCCGGACTAGCGGGAGAGAACTTGAGGTCTGAAGCGTACTTC.